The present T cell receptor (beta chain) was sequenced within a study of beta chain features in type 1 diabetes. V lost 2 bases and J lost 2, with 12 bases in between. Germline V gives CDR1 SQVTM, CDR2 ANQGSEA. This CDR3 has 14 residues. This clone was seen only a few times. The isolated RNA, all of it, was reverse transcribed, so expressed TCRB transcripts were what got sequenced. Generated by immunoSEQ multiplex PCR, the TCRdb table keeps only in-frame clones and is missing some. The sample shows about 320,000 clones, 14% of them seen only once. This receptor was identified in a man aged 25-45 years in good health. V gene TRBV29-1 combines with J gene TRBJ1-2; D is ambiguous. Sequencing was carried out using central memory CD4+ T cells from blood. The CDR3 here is CSVEMPPRNYGYTF. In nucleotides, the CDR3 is TGCAGCGTTGAAATGCCTCCTCGGAACTATGGCTACACCTTC.